The 5 T cell receptor beta chains below come from one sample, sequenced in a study of response to subunit inactivated influenza vaccine. Using its own MiXCR run on the RT-PCR reads, TCRdb lists one record per CDR3 protein. The data hold 700,000 to 800,000 distinct CDR3 sequences, with around a sixth observed a single time. The starting material was PBMCs from blood, obtained 5 days after vaccination. These receptors originate from a man aged 45-65 years who received an inactivated influenza vaccine.

This clonotype appeared many times. The chain employs TRBV20-1 and TRBJ2-5; perhaps TRBD1 as D (6 bases). CDR3 length: 15 amino acids. V lost 3 bases to trimming and J lost 5 bases, with 19 bases between them. CDR1 and CDR2 from the germline V gene are DFQATT and SNEGSKA (reference sequence). In DNA form, the CDR3 reads TGCAGTGCTAGGTCACCTCGACAGGCTGGGGAGACCCAGTACTTC. Translated: CSARSPRQAGETQYF.

V and J are TRBV7-2 and TRBJ2-3; TRBD2 aligns across 10 bases. The ends lost 5 bases at V and 0 bases at J; junction bases unmatched: 5. From germline, CDR1 is SGHTA and CDR2 FQGNSA. The CDR3 extends over 16 amino acids. The CDR3 region has the DNA TGTGCCAGCAGCACCACGACTAGCGGGAGCACAGATACGCAGTATTTT. Amino acid sequence: CASSTTTSGSTDTQYF.

The chain's CDR3 is CASSHSGTGGTEAFF. The CDR3 nucleotides read TGTGCCAGCAGCCACTCCGGGACAGGGGGCACTGAAGCTTTCTTT. V gene TRBV5-5 combines with J gene TRBJ1-1, with 11 bases lining up with TRBD1. This CDR3 comprises 15 residues. Germline V gives CDR1 SGHKS, CDR2 YYEKEE (reference sequence). Losses at the gene ends were 4 bases for V and 4 bases for J; bases not matched to a gene: 6.

The chain is built from TRBV30 and TRBJ2-3, with TRBD2 matching 8 bases. This CDR3 has 17 amino acids. Germline-derived CDR1 and CDR2 are GTSNPN and SVGIG (reference sequence). J gave up 4 bases and V 1 base, and 13 bases lay outside the gene matches. Written as DNA, the CDR3 is TGTGCCTGGAGTGACCCAGTGGCAGCGGGGGTATCAGATACGCAGTATTTT. Protein sequence: CAWSDPVAAGVSDTQYF.

This clonotype was seen a few times. The chain has TRBV6-1 and TRBJ2-7; D gene unclear. From germline, CDR1 is MNHNS and CDR2 SASEGT. The CDR3 contains 12 residues. Between the trimmed V and J ends, which lost 7 bases and 0 bases, there was a span of 7 bases. The CDR3 nucleotides are TGTGCCAGCACAAGGAGCTCCTACGAGCAGTACTTC. It encodes CASTRSSYEQYF.